These T cell receptor beta chains were read from a single sample in a study of OX40 agonist ivuxolimab in advanced cancers. Here immunoSEQ multiplex PCR was the method, and the copy in TCRdb shows in-frame clones only, minus some. The sample holds under 80,000 clones, approximately 86% seen once. The sample here was CD4+ or CD8+ T cells sorted from blood, taken in a trial of the OX40 agonist ivuxolimab. These receptors came from an adult with an advanced solid tumor such as melanoma, head and neck, liver or kidney cancer. Each CDR3 is given with its conserved first and last residue. A D gene is named only where the DNA matches it firmly. Rows may omit the clone size; those that give it use once, few, many or a size class.

TRBJ1-1 . TRBV7-9 . CASSLNTGREAFF TGTGCCAGCAGCTTAAATACAGGGCGTGAAGCTTTCTTT
TRBJ2-5 . TRBV5-6 TRBD2 CASSYGLAGQETQYF TGTGCCAGCAGCTATGGACTAGCGGGGCAAGAGACCCAGTACTTC
TRBJ1-5 few TRBV19 TRBD1 CASNRGGQPQHF TGTGCCAGTAACCGAGGGGGCCAGCCCCAGCATTTT
TRBJ1-5 . TRBV6-5 TRBD1 CASSQDRGHQPQHF TGTGCCAGCAGCCAAGACAGGGGCCATCAGCCCCAGCATTTT
TRBJ2-3 . TRBV5-5 . CASSDRIDYTDTQYF TGTGCCAGCAGCGACCGTATCGATTACACAGATACGCAGTATTTT
TRBJ2-3 . TRBV6-4 . CASSSDVRDTQYF TGTGCCAGCAGTTCGGACGTGAGAGATACGCAGTATTTT
TRBJ1-2 . TRBV28 . CASSLSHGLYGYTF TGTGCCAGCAGTTTATCGCACGGCCTTTATGGCTACACCTTC
TRBJ1-1 . TRBV5-6 . CASSLQGLQANTEAFF TGTGCCAGCAGCTTGCAGGGACTCCAAGCGAACACTGAAGCTTTCTTT
TRBJ2-6 . TRBV6-5 . CASKGTGANVLTF TGTGCCAGCAAAGGGACTGGGGCCAACGTCCTGACTTTC
TRBJ2-7 . TRBV6-6 . CASTSSEAYEQYF TGTGCCAGCACCTCAAGTGAGGCTTACGAGCAGTACTTC
TRBJ2-1 . TRBV2 . CASSRELFGEQFF TGTGCCAGCAGTCGGGAGCTTTTTGGGGAGCAGTTCTTC
TRBJ2-5 . TRBV5-4 . CASSYPGRGETQYF TGTGCCAGCAGCTACCCGGGCCGGGGAGAGACCCAGTACTTC
TRBJ1-5 . TRBV2 . CASSPQGNSNQPQHF TGTGCCAGCAGTCCTCAGGGGAATAGCAATCAGCCCCAGCATTTT
TRBJ2-7 . TRBV28 TRBD1 CATSLPGQRTYEQYF TGTGCCACCAGCCTACCGGGACAGAGAACCTACGAGCAGTACTTC
TRBJ1-4 . TRBV19 TRBD1 CASSRGQTFTNEKLFF TGTGCCAGTAGTAGGGGACAGACCTTCACTAATGAAAAACTGTTTTTT
TRBJ2-2 . TRBV7-2 TRBD2 CASSRGSISTTGELFF TGTGCCAGCAGCCGCGGGAGTATCTCGACGACCGGGGAGCTGTTTTTT